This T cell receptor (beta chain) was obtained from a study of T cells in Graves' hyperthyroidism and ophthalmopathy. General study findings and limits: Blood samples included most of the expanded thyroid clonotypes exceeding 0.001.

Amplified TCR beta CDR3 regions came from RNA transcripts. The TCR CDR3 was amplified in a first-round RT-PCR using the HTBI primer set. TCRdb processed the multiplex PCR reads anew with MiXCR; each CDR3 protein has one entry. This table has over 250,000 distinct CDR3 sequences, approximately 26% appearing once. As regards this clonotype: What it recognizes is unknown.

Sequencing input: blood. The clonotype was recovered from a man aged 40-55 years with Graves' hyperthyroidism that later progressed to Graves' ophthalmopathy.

CDR3 DNA sequence: TGTGCCAGCAGTTTTCGTCAGGAGCAGTACTTC. Translated: CASSFRQEQYF. V is TRBV28 and J is TRBJ2-7; no reliable D call. The CDR3 loop spans 11 amino acids. Germline V lookup: CDR1 MDHEN, CDR2 SYDVKM. Trimming removed 3 bases at V and 7 bases at J, with 7 bases between.